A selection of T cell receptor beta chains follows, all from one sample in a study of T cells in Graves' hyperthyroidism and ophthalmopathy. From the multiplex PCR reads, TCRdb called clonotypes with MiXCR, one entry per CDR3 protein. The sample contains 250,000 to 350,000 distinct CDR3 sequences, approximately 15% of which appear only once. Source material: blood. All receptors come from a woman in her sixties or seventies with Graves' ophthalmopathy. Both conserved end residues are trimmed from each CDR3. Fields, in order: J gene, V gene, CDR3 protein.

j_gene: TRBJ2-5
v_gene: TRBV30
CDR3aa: AWSPGGQQETQY

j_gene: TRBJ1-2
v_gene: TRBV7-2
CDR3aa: ASSLGRGAVYGYT

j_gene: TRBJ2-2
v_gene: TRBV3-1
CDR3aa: ASSQGPTNTGELF

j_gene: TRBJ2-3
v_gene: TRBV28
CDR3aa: ASSPVGSDTQY

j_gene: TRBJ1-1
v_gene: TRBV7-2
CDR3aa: ASSFQGPSNTEAF

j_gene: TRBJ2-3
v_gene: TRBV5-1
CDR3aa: ASRSSGTTSTDTQY

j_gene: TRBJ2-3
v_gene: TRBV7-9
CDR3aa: ASSLVLGGLATDTQY

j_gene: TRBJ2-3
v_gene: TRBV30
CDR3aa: AWSAWLAVAGDTQY

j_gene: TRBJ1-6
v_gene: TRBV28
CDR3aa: ASSLRQGSYNSPLH

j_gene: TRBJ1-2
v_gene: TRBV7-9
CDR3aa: ASSPGSHYGYT

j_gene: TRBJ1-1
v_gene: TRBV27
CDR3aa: ASSRSGVNTEAF

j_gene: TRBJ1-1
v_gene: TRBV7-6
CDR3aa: ASSLSKDTEAF

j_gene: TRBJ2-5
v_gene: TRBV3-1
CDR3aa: ASSHYGNQETQY

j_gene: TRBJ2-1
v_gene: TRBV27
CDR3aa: ASMLNSYNEQF

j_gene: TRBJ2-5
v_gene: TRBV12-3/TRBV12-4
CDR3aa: ASSLASTGGQETQY

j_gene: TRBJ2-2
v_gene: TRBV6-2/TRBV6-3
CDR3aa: ASSRLHRGELF

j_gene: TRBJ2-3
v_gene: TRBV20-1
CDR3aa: SAHSRTGQSGADTQY

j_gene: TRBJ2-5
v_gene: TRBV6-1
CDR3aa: ASRPGGQETQY

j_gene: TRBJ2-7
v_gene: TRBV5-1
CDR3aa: ASRLGAPSYEQY

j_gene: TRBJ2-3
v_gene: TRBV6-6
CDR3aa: ASSYLREDTQY

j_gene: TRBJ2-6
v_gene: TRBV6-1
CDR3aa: ASRSGSEANVLT

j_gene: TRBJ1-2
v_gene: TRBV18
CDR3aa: ASSLDRGANYGYT

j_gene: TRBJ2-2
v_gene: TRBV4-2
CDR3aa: ASSQDGWGGGELF

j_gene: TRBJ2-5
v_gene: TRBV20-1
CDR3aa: SAREAGENQY

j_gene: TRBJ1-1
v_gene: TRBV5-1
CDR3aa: ASSLSGQGNTEAF

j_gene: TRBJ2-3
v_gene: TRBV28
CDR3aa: ASSWVTDTQY

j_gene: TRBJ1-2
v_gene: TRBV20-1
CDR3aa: SAHPFARQDRNYGYT

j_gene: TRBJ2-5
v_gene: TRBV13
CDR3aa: ASSPTTSGRAGETQY

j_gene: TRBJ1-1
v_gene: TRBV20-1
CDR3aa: STSGAATEAF

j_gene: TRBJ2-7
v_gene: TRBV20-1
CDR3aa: SAARPGLDGYEQY

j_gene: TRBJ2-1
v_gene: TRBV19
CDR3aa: ASSITSGGRNEQF

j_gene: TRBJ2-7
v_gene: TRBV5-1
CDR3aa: ASSLASPAANYEQY

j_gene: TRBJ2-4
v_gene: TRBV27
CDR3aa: ASSFLGGHIQY

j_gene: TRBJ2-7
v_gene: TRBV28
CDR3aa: ASSFPVVGGTPFT

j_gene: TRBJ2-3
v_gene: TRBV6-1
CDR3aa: ASSKYREDTQY

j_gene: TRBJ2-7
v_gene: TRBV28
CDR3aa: ASSLGGRMPYEQY

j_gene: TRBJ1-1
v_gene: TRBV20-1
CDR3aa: SARDRVNTEAF

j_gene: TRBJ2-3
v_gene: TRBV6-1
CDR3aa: ASSREGLSTQY

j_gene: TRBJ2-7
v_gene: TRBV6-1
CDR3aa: ASSQREGSYEQY

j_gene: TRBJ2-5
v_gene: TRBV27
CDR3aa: ASSLLSSGVQETQY

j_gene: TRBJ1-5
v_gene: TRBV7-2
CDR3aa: ASSLSSGQPQH

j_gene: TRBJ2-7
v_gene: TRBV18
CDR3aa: ASSKEQGANGYEQY

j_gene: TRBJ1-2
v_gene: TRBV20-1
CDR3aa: SARDRQGVPGYT

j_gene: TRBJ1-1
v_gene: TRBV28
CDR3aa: ASSLARYEAF

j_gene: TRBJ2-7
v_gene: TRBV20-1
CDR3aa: SELRGGASSYEQY

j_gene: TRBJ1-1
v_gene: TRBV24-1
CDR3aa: ATSTGLNTEAF

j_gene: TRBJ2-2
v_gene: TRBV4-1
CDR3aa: ASSQTGVGFGELF

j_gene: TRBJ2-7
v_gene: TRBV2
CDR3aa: ASSYPGVDEQY

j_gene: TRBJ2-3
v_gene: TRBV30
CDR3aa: AWRLPDRGRTDTQY

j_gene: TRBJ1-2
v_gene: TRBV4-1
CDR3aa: ASSQDRDVPWGYGYT

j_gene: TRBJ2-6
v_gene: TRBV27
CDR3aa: ASSPLQGFSGANVLT

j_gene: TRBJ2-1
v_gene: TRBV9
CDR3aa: ASSVEDREYNEQF

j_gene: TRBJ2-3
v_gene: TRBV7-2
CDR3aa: ASSLRGFDTQY

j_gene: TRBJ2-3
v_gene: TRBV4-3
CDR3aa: ASSQDLGAGTDTQY

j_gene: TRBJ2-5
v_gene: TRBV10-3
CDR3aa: ATAHRGQGETQY

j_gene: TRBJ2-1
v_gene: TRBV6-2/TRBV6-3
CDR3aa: ASSSNRVEQF